This T cell receptor beta chain was found in a study of cytomegalovirus exposure and HLA in healthy donors. General observations from the study: Cytomegalovirus association was listed for 164 TCR beta chains. TCR sequences were mostly rare, though some public TCRs occurred in many donors. V- and J-gene trimming of TCR beta was linked (in a later analysis) to a missense DCLRE1C variant.

Turning to this clone: Its specificity is not known.

Germline V gene sequence: CDR1 MNHEY, CDR2 SMNVEV (reference sequence). Trimming stripped 7 bases from V and 3 bases from J, with 12 bases between. This CDR3 has 13 amino acids. Unrecorded immune exposures were likely, despite nominal health at sampling. Researchers ran the PCR with 60 Vbeta and 13 Jbeta primers. The repertoire was sequenced with immunoSEQ multiplex PCR; TCRdb's copy has only in-frame clones and lacks some. Of more than 150,000 clones in the sample, more than 65% were seen once. The sequence derives from a girl aged 2-10 years in good health and CMV-seropositive. Specimen: PBMCs. This sequence joins TRBV27 and TRBJ1-1; a possible D gene is TRBD1 (6 bases). CDR3 sequence reads: CASTRRGYTEAFF. The CDR3 DNA sequence: TGTGCCAGCACTCGCAGGGGTTACACTGAAGCTTTCTTT.